This TCR beta chain was identified during a study of beta chain features in type 1 diabetes. Reverse transcribing all isolated RNA meant expressed TCRB transcripts were sequenced. Using immunoSEQ multiplex PCR, the repertoire was profiled, and TCRdb retains in-frame clones only, with some absent. The table shows a few hundred thousand clones, with over 11% occurring only once. Germline V gene data show CDR1 as SGHRS and CDR2 as YFSETQ. The CDR3 length is 14 residues. V lost 0 bases and J lost 2, with 7 bases in between. This clone was picked up a small number of times. This CDR3 is also generated by other DNA sequences in the sample.

The sequenced sample consisted of naive CD4+ T cells from blood. The receptor was derived from a man aged 25 to 40 in good health. The rearrangement joins TRBV5-1 to TRBJ2-3; D may be TRBD2 (5 bases). CDR3: CASSLGRSTDTQYF. In DNA, the CDR3 is TGCGCCAGCAGCTTGGGGAGGTCCACAGATACGCAGTATTTT. The full variable domain, with the rest looked up from reference TRBV5-1 and TRBJ2-3, is KAGVTQTPRYLIKTRGQQVTLSCSPISGHRSVSWYQQTPGQGLQFLFEYFSETQRNKGNFPGRFSGRQFSNSRSEMNVSTLELGDSALYLCASSLGRSTDTQYFGPGTRLTVL.